Below, 14 T cell receptor beta chains from the same sample are listed, as sequenced in a study of T cell clonality in common variable immunodeficiency. Assay used: immunoSEQ multiplex PCR; TCRdb lists only in-frame clones, some missing. The repertoire consists of fewer than 55,000 clones, none detected only once. The sample taken for sequencing was peripheral blood mononuclear cells. These receptors originate from a person between 18 and 75 years old in good health.

This clone has ten or more counts. From the germline J gene comes the end of the CDR3, since the read stops 3 residues before it. The chain combines TRBV20-1 with TRBJ1-2; D remains unclear. The CDR3 loop spans 10 amino acids. Germline V gives CDR1 DFQATT, CDR2 SNEGSKA (reference sequence). The CDR3 region is CSAKEGGYTF. CDR3 DNA (partial): TGCAGTGCTAAGGAAGGGGGC.

A note on this clone: From the germline J gene comes the end of the CDR3, since the read stops 3 residues before it. The rearrangement links TRBV5-1 to TRBJ2-7, with TRBD2 matching over 7 bases. The germline gives CDR1 SGHRS, CDR2 YFSETQ. V lost 5 bases, J lost 0 bases, and 8 bases stayed unmatched. This CDR3 has 15 residues. The covered CDR3 bases are TGCGCCAGCAGATCCCCGGGCGGGAGCTCCTACGAG. Translating gives CASRSPGGSSYE. The entire CDR3 protein reads CASRSPGGSSYEQYF.

This clone was seen repeatedly, ten times or more. Sequence at one end of the junction differs from germline and may be a read error. CDR3 bases read: TGTGCCGGCAGAGAGGAGCGTAACACCGGGGAG. Translation gives CAGREERNTGE. The whole CDR3 protein is CAGREERNTGELFF. The genes are TRBV6-2 or TRBV6-3 and TRBJ2-2, with D unresolved. Read coverage stops 3 residues before the CDR3 terminus; the germline J gene supplies the remainder. Germline V gene data show CDR1 as MNHEY and CDR2 as SVGEGT. This CDR3 is built from 14 residues.

This clone was counted ten times or more. The CDR3 reads CASNPGGQGRTGELFF. The part of the CDR3 DNA that was read is TGTGCCAGTAACCCGGGGGGACAGGGGAGGACCGGGGAG. The chain recombines TRBV19 with TRBJ2-2; TRBD1 aligns across 10 bases. Read sequence stops 3 residues before the CDR3 end, and the germline J gene provides the missing end. Germline CDR1 LNHDA, CDR2 SQIVND (reference sequence). The CDR3 is 16 residues long. V shed 7 bases and J 5 bases; nucleotides not matched to a gene: 10. Filled out from reference TRBV19 and TRBJ2-2, the complete variable domain reads DGGITQSPKYLFRKEGQNVTLSCEQNLNHDAMYWYRQDPGQGLRLIYYSQIVNDFQKGDIAEGYSVSREKKESFPLTVTSAQKNPTAFYLCASNPGGQGRTGELFFGEGSRLTVL.

This clone showed up many times. From the germline J gene comes the end of the CDR3, since the read stops 3 residues before it. V gene TRBV5-5 combines with J gene TRBJ2-2; no reliable D call. The germline gives CDR1 SGHKS, CDR2 YYEKEE (reference sequence). V shed 2 bases and J shed 3 bases, with 5 bases lying between them. CDR3 length: 13 residues. The CDR3 sequence is CASSFSYTGELFF. The part of the CDR3 DNA that was read is TGTGCCAGCAGCTTCAGTTACACCGGGGAG.

At least ten counts were recorded for this clone. The observed sequence ends 3 residues before the CDR3 terminus, with the missing tail filled in from the germline J gene. The chain links TRBV5-1 to TRBJ2-5, with D perhaps matching TRBD1 (6 bases). This CDR3 comprises 14 residues. CDR1 is SGHRS and CDR2 is YFSETQ in the germline V gene. The V end lost 1 base, the J end lost 2 bases, and 9 bases lay between the germline ends. The CDR3 spells CASSLSQGQETQYF. The DNA read from the CDR3 is TGCGCCAGCAGCTTGAGCCAGGGGCAAGAGACC.

This clone was picked up many times. The CDR3 goes on 3 residues after the read ends, and that part is filled in from the germline J gene. This chain joins TRBV12-3 or TRBV12-4 and TRBJ2-3; D gene uncertain. The V end lost 4 bases, the J end lost 3 bases, and 8 bases lay between the germline ends. CDR3 size: 13 residues. CDR3 bases read: TGTGCCAGCAGTTCGGGTGGGACAGATACG. It yields the protein CASSSGGTDT. In full, the CDR3 is CASSSGGTDTQYF.

Note on this clone: The read is 3 residues too short to cover the CDR3 end, so that end is filled in from the germline J gene. The chain is built from TRBV7-8 and TRBJ2-7, with D hard to call. The CDR3 extends over 12 amino acids. The germline V gene has CDR1 SGHVS and CDR2 FQNEAQ. V dropped 5 bases and J dropped 1 base, with 6 bases sitting between them. The CDR3 sequence is CASSPGSYEQYF. CDR3 bases read: TGTGCCAGCAGCCCCGGGTCCTACGAG.

This clone was seen at least ten times. The read terminates 3 residues before the CDR3 end, so the remaining end is supplied by the germline J gene. The V call is TRBV7-3, the J call TRBJ1-5; D is undetermined. The CDR3 sequence is 15 residues long. V was shortened by 5 bases and J by 5 bases, with 16 bases between the two germline ends. Germline CDR1 reads SGHTA; CDR2 reads FQGTGA. The CDR3 reads CASSPTVESDQPQHF. The CDR3 bases that were read are TGTGCCAGCAGCCCCACGGTTGAGTCCGATCAGCCC.

A few counts support this clone. The CDR3 end lies 3 residues beyond the end of the read and is filled in from the germline J gene. The gene calls are TRBV10-2 and TRBJ1-4; D gene unclear. The CDR3 extends over 12 amino acids. CDR1 is WSHSY and CDR2 is SAAADI in the germline V gene. V was pared by 0 bases and J by 8 bases, with 4 bases between. CDR3 residues: CASSESGEKLFF. The sequenced part of the CDR3 DNA is TGCGCCAGCAGTGAGTCAGGGGAAAAA.

This clone has ten or more counts. The sequence runs out 3 residues before the end of the CDR3; the remainder is reconstructed from the germline J gene. The chain recombines TRBV13 with TRBJ2-3; 9 bases match TRBD2. V lost 5 bases, J lost 0 bases, and 18 bases stayed unmatched. CDR3 length equals 20 residues. In germline, CDR1 is PRHDT, CDR2 FYEKMQ (reference sequence). This CDR3 is CASSDSSGLARITSTDTQYF. Partial CDR3 DNA: TGTGCCAGCAGCGATTCCTCAGGACTAGCGCGAATAACTAGCACAGATACG.

As concerns this clone: Read coverage stops 3 residues before the CDR3 terminus; the germline J gene supplies the remainder. This chain uses TRBV30 with TRBJ1-2; a possible D gene is TRBD1 (5 bases). Per the germline V gene, CDR1 is GTSNPN and CDR2 is SVGIG (reference sequence). The CDR3 totals 15 residues. The V gene lost 3 bases and the J gene lost 0 bases, with 14 bases spanning the gap. The CDR3 here is CAWSAPRVTNYGYTF. The CDR3 bases that were read are TGTGCCTGGAGCGCCCCCAGGGTTACTAACTATGGC. Drawing the rest from reference TRBV30 and TRBJ1-2, the complete variable domain is SQTIHQWPATLVQPVGSPLSLECTVEGTSNPNLYWYRQAAGRGLQLLFYSVGIGQISSEVPQNLSASRPQDRQFILSSKKLLLSDSGFYLCAWSAPRVTNYGYTFGSGTRLTVV.

This clone was seen many times. The read ends 3 residues before the CDR3 terminus; that terminus is restored from the germline J gene. This chain joins TRBV19 and TRBJ2-2, with D perhaps TRBD1 (5 bases). The length of the CDR3 is 17 residues. Germline CDR1 is LNHDA and CDR2 is SQIVND (reference sequence). The V and J ends lost 5 bases and 3 bases respectively, with 19 bases between them. The CDR3 region is CASSLPVGRSDTGELFF. The sequenced CDR3 bases are TGTGCCAGTAGTCTACCCGTGGGGCGTTCGGACACCGGGGAG.

The sample holds a few counts of this clone. CDR3 in amino acids: CSARDMPTGSTEAFF. The CDR3 DNA, read in part, is TGCAGTGCTAGAGATATGCCTACAGGGAGCACTGAA. The V call is TRBV20-1, the J call TRBJ1-1, with a possible D match to TRBD1 (6 bases). The read halts 3 residues ahead of the CDR3 end, with the missing end drawn from the germline J gene. Germline CDR1 is DFQATT and CDR2 is SNEGSKA (reference sequence). Trimming removed 0 bases at V and 4 bases at J, with 15 bases between. The CDR3 runs to 15 residues.